These 15 T cell receptor beta chains share one sample of origin, sequenced in a study of shared clonotypes between healthy human individuals. Libraries were prepared by immunoSEQ multiplex PCR; TCRdb keeps only in-frame clonotypes and omits some of them. Of roughly 500,000 clones detected, 90% to 97% appear once; the ten largest clones hold 0.05% to 0.07%. The sequenced sample was naive CD4+ T cells sorted from blood. Subset meaning: CD45RA+ positively selected. These receptors were collected from a woman in her 30s in good health.

The chain employs TRBV28 and TRBJ2-2, with TRBD2 matching over 9 bases. Germline CDR1 and CDR2: MDHEN and SYDVKM. This CDR3 spans 15 amino acids. Losses at the gene ends were 2 bases for V and 8 bases for J; bases not matched to a gene: 6. The CDR3 spells CASSLAGGPRGELFF. The CDR3 region has the DNA TGTGCCAGCAGTTTAGCGGGAGGGCCGAGGGGGGAGCTGTTTTTT. Filled out from reference TRBV28 and TRBJ2-2, the complete variable domain reads DVKVTQSSRYLVKRTGEKVFLECVQDMDHENMFWYRQDPGLGLRLIYFSYDVKMKEKGDIPEGYSVSREKKERFSLILESASTNQTSMYLCASSLAGGPRGELFFGEGSRLTVL.

The J gene is TRBJ2-7, the V gene TRBV27; 10 bases are a match to TRBD2. V lost 6 bases, J lost 7 bases, and 12 bases stayed unmatched. The CDR3 extends over 15 amino acids. Per germline, CDR1 MNHEY and CDR2 SMNVEV (reference sequence). As DNA, the CDR3 is TGTGCCAGCAGCATCCTAGCGGGAGAGTTACGAGAGCAGTACTTC. This encodes CASSILAGELREQYF.

V usage is TRBV5-1 and J usage is TRBJ1-6, with D hard to call. CDR1 and CDR2 from the germline V gene are SGHRS and YFSETQ. This CDR3 region has 17 residues. V lost 1 base, J lost 2 bases, and 13 bases lay in between. Written as DNA, the CDR3 is TGCGCCAGCAGCTTGAACGTGATCGTTCCCTATAATTCACCCCTCCACTTT. Translation: CASSLNVIVPYNSPLHF.

The V call is TRBV5-1, the J call TRBJ2-7; 7 positions match TRBD2. The junction had 7 bases not matched to a gene; V was cut back by 4 bases and J by 0 bases. Germline CDR1 and CDR2: SGHRS and YFSETQ. This CDR3 is built from 15 residues. CDR3 DNA: TGCGCCAGCAGCCCCCTTGGCGGGAGCTCCTACGAGCAGTACTTC. Translated, it gives CASSPLGGSSYEQYF.

V is TRBV5-3 and J is TRBJ1-2; D is possibly TRBD1 (5 bases). TRBV5-3 qualifies as an ORF whose function is uncertain. Trimming took 0 bases from V and 2 from J, leaving 32 bases between them. The CDR3 has 22 residues. The CDR3 bases are TGTGCCAGAAGCTTGGCAACAAGGGCCAGGGAACCGGGGGGATTGAAGAACTATGGCTACACCTTC. Its translation is CARSLATRAREPGGLKNYGYTF.

The J gene is TRBJ2-6, the V gene TRBV19; possibly TRBD2 for D (5 bases). Germline V gene sequence: CDR1 LNHDA, CDR2 SQIVND (reference sequence). This CDR3 has 20 residues. V was clipped by 5 bases and J by 2 bases, with 25 bases between them. CDR3 sequence reads: CASSSPNPGRGETGANVLTF. CDR3 DNA sequence: TGTGCCAGTAGTTCACCCAACCCGGGAAGAGGAGAGACTGGGGCCAACGTCCTGACTTTC.

The chain carries TRBV2 and TRBJ2-3; TRBD1 or TRBD2 may be the D gene (5 bases each). V lost 6 bases and J 3 bases, leaving 13 bases between the germline ends. Germline-derived CDR1 and CDR2 are SNHLY and FYNNEI. The CDR3 spans 14 residues. The CDR3 spells CASRKDRLTDTQYF. The CDR3 bases are TGTGCCAGCAGGAAAGACAGACTAACAGATACGCAGTATTTT.

J is TRBJ1-1 and V is TRBV5-6; TRBD1 agrees at 8 bases. V gave up 4 bases and J gave up 0 bases; unmatched junction bases: 2. The germline V gene encodes CDR1 SGHDT and CDR2 YYEEEE. CDR3 size: 14 residues. CDR3 sequence: CASSQGQVNTEAFF. CDR3 nucleotides: TGTGCCAGCAGCCAGGGACAGGTGAACACTGAAGCTTTCTTT.

This clone occurred once. The V gene is TRBV20-1, the J gene TRBJ2-5; 14 positions match TRBD2. The CDR3 has 11 residues. The V gene's germline CDR1 is DFQATT and CDR2 SNEGSKA (reference sequence). Germline trimming cut 3 bases from V and 13 bases from J; bases unmatched to any gene: 1. The CDR3 here is CSARGLAGVYF. CDR3 coding DNA: TGCAGTGCTAGGGGACTAGCGGGAGTGTACTTC.

The V and J genes are TRBV27 and TRBJ1-2; D ambiguous. From germline, CDR1 is MNHEY and CDR2 SMNVEV (reference sequence). The CDR3 is 15 amino acids. Trimming pared 5 bases from V and 5 bases from J, leaving 18 bases between. CDR3 DNA: TGTGCCAGCAGTAGTCTGGGAGACACTACTTATGGCTACACCTTC. It codes for CASSSLGDTTYGYTF.

This rearrangement joins TRBV29-1 to TRBJ1-1, with 7 bases identical to TRBD1. Germline trimming cut 3 bases from V and 7 bases from J; bases unmatched to any gene: 5. The CDR3 contains 12 residues. Looked up from germline, CDR1 is SQVTM and CDR2 is ANQGSEA. CDR3 protein: CSVEGTGVEAFF. The CDR3 DNA reads TGCAGCGTTGAGGGAACAGGGGTTGAAGCTTTCTTT.

This chain connects TRBV6-6 to TRBJ2-7, with D unresolved. This CDR3 is built from 16 residues. Per germline, CDR1 MNHNY and CDR2 SVGAGI (reference sequence). V was clipped by 4 bases and J by 4 bases, with 20 bases between them. The CDR3 DNA is TGTGCCAGCAGTTCCCCGGGCTCCACGAGCAGGTACGAGCAGTACTTC. It yields the protein CASSSPGSTSRYEQYF.

The gene calls are TRBV9 and TRBJ2-4, with D possibly matching TRBD2 (5 bases). Trimming pared 4 bases from V and 9 bases from J, leaving 17 bases between. Germline lookup yields CDR1 SGDLS and CDR2 YYNGEE. This CDR3 has 14 amino acids. The CDR3 nucleotides read TGTGCCAGCAGCCCCCGGGGAGACATCGGCATTCAGTACTTC. Its translation is CASSPRGDIGIQYF.

The count of this clone is one. The genes are TRBV11-2 and TRBJ1-5, with D uncertain. The V and J ends lost 5 bases and 2 bases respectively, with 4 bases between them. Germline V CDR1 and CDR2: SGHAT, FQNNGV. The CDR3 is made up of 12 amino acids. This CDR3 is CASSHGNQPQHF. The CDR3 bases are TGTGCCAGCAGCCATGGCAATCAGCCCCAGCATTTT.

This clone was seen just once. The J gene is TRBJ2-7, the V gene TRBV6-6; no definite D call. The CDR3 has 12 residues. Trimming removed 5 bases at V and 3 bases at J, with 8 bases between. Germline V gives CDR1 MNHNY, CDR2 SVGAGI (reference sequence). The CDR3 sequence is CASSASDYEQYF. CDR3 nucleotide sequence: TGTGCCAGCAGTGCCTCCGACTACGAGCAGTACTTC.